The T cell receptor beta chain described here comes from a study of monozygotic twins with inflammatory bowel disease. From the 5' RACE reads, TCRdb lists one entry per CDR3 protein and no DNA. Reported are approximately 330,000 distinct CDR3 sequences; the ten largest clones contain over 2%. The CDR3 runs to 15 residues. Germline-derived CDR1 and CDR2 are SGHDT and YYEEEE. The receptor's source is a human donor with ulcerative colitis or Crohn's disease, or a healthy co-twin of an affected twin (not recorded which). This chain links TRBV5-6 with TRBJ2-2. What was sequenced was blood. The CDR3 here is CGSSLYKLGTGELFF. Filled out from reference TRBV5-6 and TRBJ2-2, the complete variable domain reads DAGVTQSPTHLIKTRGQQVTLRCSPKSGHDTVSWYQQALGQGPQFIFQYYEEEERQRGNFPDRFSGHQFPNYSSELNVNALLLGDSALYLCGSSLYKLGTGELFFGEGSRLTVL.